This T cell receptor (beta chain) came from a study of T cell responses to AZD1222 COVID-19 vaccine. Of note for this clone: Antigen unknown.

Germline values: CDR1 SGHRS, CDR2 YFSETQ. V gave up 2 bases and J gave up 0 bases, with 15 bases separating them. The CDR3 runs to 17 residues. This table comes from immunoSEQ multiplex PCR, and its TCRdb copy is limited to in-frame clones, with some not included. The table has under 140,000 clones, 88% seen once. Study observations and caveats: Spike-spanning, vaccine-associated CD4 TCRs were dominant at 160-218 and 743-854.

The clonotype was recovered from an adult in good health. The J gene is TRBJ2-1, the V gene TRBV5-1; D might be TRBD1 (6 bases). The sample consisted of peripheral blood, taken on day 0 of AZD1222 vaccination. The chain's CDR3 is CASSFQPTGGSYNEQFF. DNA for the CDR3: TGCGCCAGCAGCTTTCAACCGACAGGCGGCTCCTACAATGAGCAGTTCTTC.